The rows below give T cell receptor beta chains drawn from one sample of a study of CD8+ T cells in alopecia areata. Profiling relied on immunoSEQ multiplex PCR, and the TCRdb table lists in-frame clones only, not all of them. In the table there are 200,000 to 250,000 clones, around 65% of which are singletons. The specimen was CD4+ T cells sorted from blood, collected at week 4, from a patient treated with tofacitinib. Receptors originate from a human donor with alopecia areata. CDR3s include the opening cysteine and the closing phenylalanine or tryptophan. A D gene is named only where the DNA matches it firmly. Not every row has a clone size; where given, it reads once, few, many or a size class.

abundance,v_gene,d_gene,j_gene,CDR3aa,CDR3nt
once,TRBV2,TRBD2,TRBJ2-5,CASSAGGTRVETQYF,TGTGCCAGCAGCGCGGGGGGGACTAGAGTAGAGACCCAGTACTTC
NA,TRBV29-1,TRBD2,TRBJ2-3,CSAILAGRTDTQYF,TGCAGCGCCATACTAGCGGGGCGCACAGATACGCAGTATTTT
NA,TRBV2,TRBD1,TRBJ2-5,CASSELQGPQETQYF,TGTGCCAGCAGCGAACTACAGGGGCCCCAAGAGACCCAGTACTTC
NA,TRBV5-1,NA,TRBJ1-1,CASSRSGSLEAFF,TGCGCCAGCAGCCGCTCCGGGTCTCTTGAAGCTTTCTTT
NA,TRBV7-2,NA,TRBJ2-5,CASSHNRGETQYF,TGTGCCAGCAGCCACAACCGCGGAGAGACCCAGTACTTC
few,TRBV10-3,NA,TRBJ2-5,CAISELQIQETQYF,TGTGCCATCAGTGAGCTGCAGATCCAAGAGACCCAGTACTTC
NA,TRBV30,NA,TRBJ1-5,CAWSVSQRNQPQHF,TGTGCCTGGAGTGTAAGCCAGCGAAATCAGCCCCAGCATTTT
NA,TRBV11-2,NA,TRBJ2-1,CASTPRGSNEQFF,TGTGCCAGCACCCCAAGGGGATCCAATGAGCAGTTCTTC
NA,TRBV30,TRBD1,TRBJ2-1,CAWGVQGALEQFF,TGTGCCTGGGGTGTTCAGGGGGCGCTTGAGCAGTTCTTC
few,TRBV4-3,NA,TRBJ2-1,CASSQDLCNEQFF,TGCGCCAGCAGCCAGGATCTGTGCAATGAGCAGTTCTTC
NA,TRBV19,NA,TRBJ2-7,CASSSRTYEQYF,TGTGCCAGTAGTTCCCGAACCTACGAGCAGTACTTC
NA,TRBV19,NA,TRBJ1-3,CATRGPTSPGNTIYF,TGTGCCACCCGTGGGCCGACTTCCCCAGGAAACACCATATATTTT
NA,TRBV5-1,NA,TRBJ2-6,CASSLEGSSGANVLTF,TGCGCCAGCAGCTTGGAGGGATCATCTGGGGCCAACGTCCTGACTTTC
NA,TRBV20-1,NA,TRBJ1-4,CSAFEGRKLFF,TGCAGTGCTTTCGAGGGAAGGAAACTGTTTTTT
NA,TRBV7-2,NA,TRBJ2-7,CASSSGASAYEQYF,TGTGCCAGCAGCTCGGGGGCCAGCGCCTACGAGCAGTACTTC
few,TRBV19,NA,TRBJ2-5,CASSMMGRGRQETQYF,TGTGCCAGTAGTATGATGGGACGCGGCCGGCAAGAGACCCAGTACTTC
many,TRBV7-2,NA,TRBJ2-6,CASSLAGANVLTF,TGTGCCAGCAGCTTGGCTGGGGCCAACGTCCTGACTTTC
NA,TRBV9,NA,TRBJ2-5,CASSVVGLVQETQYF,TGTGCCAGCAGCGTAGTTGGTCTTGTCCAAGAGACCCAGTACTTC
few,TRBV11-2,TRBD2,TRBJ2-5,CASSSSGGASRETQYF,TGTGCCAGCAGCTCAAGCGGGGGGGCCTCCCGGGAGACCCAGTACTTC
NA,TRBV29-1,NA,TRBJ1-3,CSVIDSRSGNTIYF,TGCAGCGTAATAGACAGCCGCTCTGGAAACACCATATATTTT
few,TRBV7-9,NA,TRBJ1-6,CASSLEASPLHF,TGTGCCAGCAGCTTAGAGGCATCACCCCTCCACTTT
few,TRBV7-9,NA,TRBJ1-4,CASSYYTGNNEKLFF,TGTGCCAGCAGCTACTACACCGGAAACAATGAAAAACTGTTTTTT
NA,TRBV2,NA,TRBJ1-5,CASRRTSNQPQHF,TGTGCCAGCCGACGAACATCTAATCAGCCCCAGCATTTT
few,TRBV29-1,NA,TRBJ2-7,CSVTPQGREQYF,TGCAGCGTCACTCCCCAGGGAAGGGAGCAGTACTTC
NA,TRBV29-1,TRBD2,TRBJ2-1,CSVVGTSGGTDNEQFF,TGCAGCGTTGTGGGGACTAGCGGGGGGACGGACAATGAGCAGTTCTTC
NA,TRBV14,NA,TRBJ2-7,CASSQALSNEQYF,TGTGCCAGCAGCCAAGCCCTTTCGAACGAGCAGTACTTC